One T cell receptor (beta chain) is described in this entry. This sample was included in a study of blood T cell repertoires in COVID-19. The ends lost 6 bases at V and 3 bases at J; junction bases unmatched: 6. The CDR3 is 14 residues long. The germline V gene has CDR1 MNHEY and CDR2 SVGAGI. Here immunoSEQ multiplex PCR was the method, and the copy in TCRdb shows in-frame clones only, minus some. The data contain some 170,000 clones, 75% to 90% of them singletons. The receptor was derived from a woman between 40 and 55 years old with COVID-19, enrolled during active disease. Sequences were obtained from peripheral blood. The chain is built from TRBV6-5 and TRBJ1-2, with 8 bases identical to TRBD1. For the CDR3, the DNA is TGTGCCAGCAGGAGCAGGGGGCGCGACTATGGCTACACCTTC. Its translation is CASRSRGRDYGYTF.